A selection of T cell receptor beta chains follows, all from one sample in a study of shared clonotypes between healthy human individuals. TCRdb's table, derived via immunoSEQ multiplex PCR, lists solely in-frame clones and lacks some. Seen here are around 440,000 clones, roughly four fifths observed once, and the top ten hold approximately 12%. The material sequenced was PBMCs. These receptor sequences come from a woman in her thirties or forties in good health. Some clones in this sample may be carry-over from other donors' samples. Both conserved end residues are part of each CDR3. D genes are given only for firm matches. Size tells how often a clone was seen (once, few, many) or the class of an expanded clone, and some rows leave it out.

TRBV11-2,.,TRBJ2-7,.,TGTGCCAGCAGCTTAGCCCGGGCCTCCTACGAGCAGTACTTC,CASSLARASYEQYF
TRBV7-9,.,TRBJ2-5,TRBD1,TGTGCCAGCAGCCTGGGACAGGGGGCGCCGGAGACCCAGTACTTC,CASSLGQGAPETQYF
TRBV5-1,.,TRBJ2-1,TRBD1,TGCGCCAGCAGCCATTGGGACAGTGGGGATGAGCAGTTCTTC,CASSHWDSGDEQFF
TRBV5-1,once,TRBJ2-1,TRBD2,TGCGCCAGCAGCTTGGCCAGCGGGAGCAACTACAATGAGCAGTTCTTC,CASSLASGSNYNEQFF
TRBV5-1,.,TRBJ2-5,TRBD2,TGCGCCAGCAGTCGGGGACTAGCGGACGGGGAGACCCAGTACTTC,CASSRGLADGETQYF
TRBV18,.,TRBJ2-7,.,TGTGCCAGCTCACCACAGGGGGAAGGCGAGCAGTACTTC,CASSPQGEGEQYF
TRBV6-6,.,TRBJ2-3,TRBD2,TGTGCCAGCAGTTTACCGGGACTAGCGTTAGGAGATACGCAGTATTTT,CASSLPGLALGDTQYF
TRBV28,.,TRBJ1-2,.,TGTGCCAGCAGTCTCGGGACTGAGCTAGGCTACACCTTC,CASSLGTELGYTF
TRBV4-2,.,TRBJ2-7,.,TGTGCCAGCAGCGGTCGGCCAGGGCGAAGCTCCTACGAGCAGTACTTC,CASSGRPGRSSYEQYF
TRBV5-1,.,TRBJ2-7,.,TGCGCCAGCAGCTTGACGGGGGCAGACTACGAGCAGTACTTC,CASSLTGADYEQYF
TRBV5-1,.,TRBJ2-7,.,TGCGCCAGCAGTCCCCAGGGGAATGTGCAGTACTTC,CASSPQGNVQYF
TRBV28,many,TRBJ1-5,.,TGTGCCAGCAGGAATCCCTCGATAGGTCAGCCCCAGCATTTT,CASRNPSIGQPQHF
TRBV30,.,TRBJ2-1,.,TGTGCCTGGAGTCGGACAGCCTACAATGAGCAGTTCTTC,CAWSRTAYNEQFF
TRBV28,.,TRBJ1-3,TRBD1,TGTGCCAGCAGTGACGGGACAGCTGGAAACACCATATATTTT,CASSDGTAGNTIYF
TRBV14,.,TRBJ2-1,.,TGTGCCAGCAGCCACCCTCCCCATGAGCAGTTCTTC,CASSHPPHEQFF
TRBV13,.,TRBJ2-1,TRBD2,TGTGCCAGCACCCCACGGGCTAGCGGGATGGATGAGCAGTTCTTC,CASTPRASGMDEQFF
TRBV6-1,.,TRBJ1-4,.,TGTGCCAGCCGGCTAGATGAAAAACTGTTTTTT,CASRLDEKLFF
TRBV6-5,many,TRBJ2-7,TRBD1,TGTGCCAGCTTCGGGCAGGGGGCGTCCGAGCAGTACTTC,CASFGQGASEQYF
TRBV5-1,.,TRBJ2-7,TRBD2,TGCGCCAGCAGCTTGGCCGGATCGACTAGCTCGGGCTACGAGCAGTACTTC,CASSLAGSTSSGYEQYF
TRBV18,few,TRBJ1-1,.,TGTGCCAGCTCACCGGGGCGAACGAACACTGAAGCTTTCTTT,CASSPGRTNTEAFF
TRBV5-1,.,TRBJ2-2,.,TGCGCCAGCAGCTTGATGGGCGAGGCCGGGGAGCTGTTTTTT,CASSLMGEAGELFF
TRBV7-9,.,TRBJ2-5,TRBD2,TGTGCCAGCAGCTCGGGACTAGCGGGAGGAGAGACCCAGTACTTC,CASSSGLAGGETQYF
TRBV7-3,once,TRBJ2-1,TRBD2,TGTGCCAGCAGCTTATCTAGCGGGAGCATAAATGAGCAGTTCTTC,CASSLSSGSINEQFF
TRBV11-2,.,TRBJ1-3,TRBD1,TGTGCCAGCAGCCCTCAGGGGGCAGGTTCTGGAAACACCATATATTTT,CASSPQGAGSGNTIYF
TRBV7-6,.,TRBJ2-7,TRBD1,TGTGCCAGCAGCCAATCGGACAGGGAACACGAGCAGTACTTC,CASSQSDREHEQYF
TRBV11-3,.,TRBJ2-1,.,TGTGCCAGCAGCGGAGAACGCCACAATGAGCAGTTCTTC,CASSGERHNEQFF
TRBV4-1,.,TRBJ2-7,TRBD2,TGCGCCAGCAGCCAAGGAAGGCTAGCGGGCTACGAGCAGTACTTC,CASSQGRLAGYEQYF
TRBV11-1,.,TRBJ1-1,TRBD1,TGTGCCAGCAGCAGGGACAGGTTTAGAGCTTTCTTT,CASSRDRFRAFF
TRBV7-2,.,TRBJ2-3,TRBD2,TGTGCCAGCAGCTTAGTCCGGGGGGGAGATACGCAGTATTTT,CASSLVRGGDTQYF
TRBV25-1,.,TRBJ2-1,TRBD1,TGTGCCAGCAGTGAGACACACCGGGACAGAGGCTCCTACAATGAGCAGTTCTTC,CASSETHRDRGSYNEQFF